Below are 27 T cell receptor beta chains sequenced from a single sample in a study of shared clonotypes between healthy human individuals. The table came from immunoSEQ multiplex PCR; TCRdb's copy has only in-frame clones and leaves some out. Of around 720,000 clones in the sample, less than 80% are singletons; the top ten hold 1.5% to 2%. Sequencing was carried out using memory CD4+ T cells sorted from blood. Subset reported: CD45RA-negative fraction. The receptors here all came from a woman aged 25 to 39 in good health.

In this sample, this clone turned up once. Here the CDR3 DNA reads TGCAGCGTGGTAAGACAGGGCCTCAACTATGGCTACACCTTC. Translation gives CSVVRQGLNYGYTF. V is TRBV29-1 and J is TRBJ1-2, with 7 bases aligning to TRBD1. With V trimmed by 6 bases and J by 2 bases, 9 bases remained unmatched. The germline V gene has CDR1 SQVTM and CDR2 ANQGSEA. The CDR3 contains 14 residues.

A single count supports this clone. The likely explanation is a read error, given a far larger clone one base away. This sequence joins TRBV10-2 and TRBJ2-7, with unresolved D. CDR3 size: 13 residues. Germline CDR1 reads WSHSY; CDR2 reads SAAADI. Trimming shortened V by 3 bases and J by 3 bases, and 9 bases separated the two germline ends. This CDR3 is CASSERADYEQYF. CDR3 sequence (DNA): TGCGCCAGCAGTGAAAGGGCAGACTACGAGCAGTACTTC.

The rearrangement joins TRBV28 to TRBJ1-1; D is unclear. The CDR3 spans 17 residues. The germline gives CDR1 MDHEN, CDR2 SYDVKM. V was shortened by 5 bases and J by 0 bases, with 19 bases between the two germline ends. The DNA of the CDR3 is TGTGCCAGCAGTCTACTGTTTCCCGAGTACATGAACACTGAAGCTTTCTTT. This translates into CASSLLFPEYMNTEAFF.

The CDR3 bases are TGCGCCAGCAGCCGGCGTGGCGGGGAAACAGATACGCAGTATTTT. Its translation: CASSRRGGETDTQYF. V usage is TRBV5-1 and J usage is TRBJ2-3; TRBD2 might be the D (6 bases). V lost 4 bases, J lost 3 bases, and 15 bases lay in between. This CDR3 region has 15 residues. Germline loops: CDR1 SGHRS, CDR2 YFSETQ. Full variable domain (rest looked up from reference TRBV5-1 and TRBJ2-3): KAGVTQTPRYLIKTRGQQVTLSCSPISGHRSVSWYQQTPGQGLQFLFEYFSETQRNKGNFPGRFSGRQFSNSRSEMNVSTLELGDSALYLCASSRRGGETDTQYFGPGTRLTVL.

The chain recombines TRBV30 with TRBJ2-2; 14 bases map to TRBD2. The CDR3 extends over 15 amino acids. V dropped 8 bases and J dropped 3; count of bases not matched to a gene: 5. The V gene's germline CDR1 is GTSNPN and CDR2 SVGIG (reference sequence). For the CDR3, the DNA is TGTGCCCGACGGGGACTAGCGGGGGACACCGGGGAGCTGTTTTTT. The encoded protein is CARRGLAGDTGELFF.

CDR3: CASRPQRTGSNEQFF. In DNA, the CDR3 is TGTGCCAGCAGGCCCCAAAGGACAGGGAGCAATGAGCAGTTCTTC. This rearrangement joins TRBV6-5 to TRBJ2-1, with 8 bases matching TRBD1. Germline CDR1 reads MNHEY; CDR2 reads SVGAGI. The CDR3 sequence is 15 residues long. The V and J ends lost 6 bases and 6 bases, in that order; junction bases with no gene match: 10.

CDR3 region: CASSLVDRRNTIYF. The CDR3 region has the DNA TGTGCCAGCAGCTTAGTAGACAGAAGAAACACCATATATTTT. The chain has TRBV7-8 and TRBJ1-3, with D possibly being TRBD1 (5 bases). Germline-derived CDR1 and CDR2 are SGHVS and FQNEAQ. The CDR3 extends over 14 amino acids. V was cut by 1 base and J by 5 bases, with 9 bases left in between.

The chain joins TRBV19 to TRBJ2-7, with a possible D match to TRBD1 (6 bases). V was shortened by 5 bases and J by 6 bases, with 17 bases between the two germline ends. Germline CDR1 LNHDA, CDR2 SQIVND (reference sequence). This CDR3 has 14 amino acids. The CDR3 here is CASSGQTGPGEQYF. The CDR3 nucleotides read TGTGCCAGTAGTGGGCAAACAGGGCCCGGCGAGCAGTACTTC.

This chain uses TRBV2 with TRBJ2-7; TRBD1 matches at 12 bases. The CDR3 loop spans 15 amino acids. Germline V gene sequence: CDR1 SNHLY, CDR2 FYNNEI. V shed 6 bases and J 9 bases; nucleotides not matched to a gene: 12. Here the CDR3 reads CASRPSAGTGGLQYF. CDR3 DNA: TGTGCCAGCAGACCCAGCGCCGGGACAGGGGGCTTGCAGTACTTC.

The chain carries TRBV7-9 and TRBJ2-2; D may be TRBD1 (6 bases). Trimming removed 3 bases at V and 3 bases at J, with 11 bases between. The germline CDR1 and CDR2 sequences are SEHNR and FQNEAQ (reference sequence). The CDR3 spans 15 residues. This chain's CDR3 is CASSLMDRDTGELFF. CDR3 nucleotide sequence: TGTGCCAGCAGCTTGATGGACAGAGACACCGGGGAGCTGTTTTTT.

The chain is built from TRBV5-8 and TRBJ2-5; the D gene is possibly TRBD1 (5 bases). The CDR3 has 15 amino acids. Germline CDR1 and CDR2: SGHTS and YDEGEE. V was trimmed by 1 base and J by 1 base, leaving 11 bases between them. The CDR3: CASSLMVGAQETQYF. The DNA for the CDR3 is TGTGCCAGCAGCTTGATGGTAGGGGCCCAAGAGACCCAGTACTTC.

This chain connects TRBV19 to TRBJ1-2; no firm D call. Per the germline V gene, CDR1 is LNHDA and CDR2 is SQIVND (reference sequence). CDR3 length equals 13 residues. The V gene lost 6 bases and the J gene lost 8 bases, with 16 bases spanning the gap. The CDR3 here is CASSRRGQGGYTF. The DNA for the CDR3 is TGTGCCAGTAGCAGACGAGGGCAAGGAGGCTACACCTTC.

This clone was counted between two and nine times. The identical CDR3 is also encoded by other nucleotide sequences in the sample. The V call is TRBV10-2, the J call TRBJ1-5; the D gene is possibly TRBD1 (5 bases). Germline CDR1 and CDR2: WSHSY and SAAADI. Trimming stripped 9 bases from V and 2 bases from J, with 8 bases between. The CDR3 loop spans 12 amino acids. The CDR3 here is CASGTGNQPQHF. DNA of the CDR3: TGCGCCAGTGGGACGGGCAATCAGCCCCAGCATTTT.

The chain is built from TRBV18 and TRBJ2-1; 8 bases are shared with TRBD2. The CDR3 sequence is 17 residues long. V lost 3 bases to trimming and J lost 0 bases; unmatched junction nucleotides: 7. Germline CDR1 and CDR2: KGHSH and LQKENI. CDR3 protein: CASSPPAGGVSYNEQFF. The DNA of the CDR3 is TGTGCCAGCTCACCGCCGGCGGGAGGTGTCTCCTACAATGAGCAGTTCTTC.

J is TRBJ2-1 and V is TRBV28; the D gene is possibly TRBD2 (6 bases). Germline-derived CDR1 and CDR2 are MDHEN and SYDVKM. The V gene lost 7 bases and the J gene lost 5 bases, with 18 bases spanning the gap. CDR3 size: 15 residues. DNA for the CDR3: TGTGCCAGCAACCTCGGAACTAGCCTAAACAATGAGCAGTTCTTC. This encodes CASNLGTSLNNEQFF.

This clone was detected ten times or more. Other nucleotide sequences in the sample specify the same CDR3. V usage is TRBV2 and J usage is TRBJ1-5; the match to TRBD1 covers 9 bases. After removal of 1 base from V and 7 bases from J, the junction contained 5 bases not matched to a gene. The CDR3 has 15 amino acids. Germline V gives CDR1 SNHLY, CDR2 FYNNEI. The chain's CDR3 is CASSEEGQGQQPQHF. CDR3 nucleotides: TGTGCCAGCAGTGAAGAGGGACAGGGTCAACAGCCCCAGCATTTT. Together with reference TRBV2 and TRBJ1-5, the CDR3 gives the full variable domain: EPEVTQTPSHQVTQMGQEVILRCVPISNHLYFYWYRQILGQKVEFLVSFYNNEISEKSEIFDDQFSVERPDGSNFTLKIRSTKLEDSAMYFCASSEEGQGQQPQHFGDGTRLSIL.

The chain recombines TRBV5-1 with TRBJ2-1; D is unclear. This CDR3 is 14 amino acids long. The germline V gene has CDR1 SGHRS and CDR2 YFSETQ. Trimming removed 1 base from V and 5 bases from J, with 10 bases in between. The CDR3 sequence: CASSLLSDNNEQFF. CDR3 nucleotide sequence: TGCGCCAGCAGCTTGCTCTCCGACAACAATGAGCAGTTCTTC.

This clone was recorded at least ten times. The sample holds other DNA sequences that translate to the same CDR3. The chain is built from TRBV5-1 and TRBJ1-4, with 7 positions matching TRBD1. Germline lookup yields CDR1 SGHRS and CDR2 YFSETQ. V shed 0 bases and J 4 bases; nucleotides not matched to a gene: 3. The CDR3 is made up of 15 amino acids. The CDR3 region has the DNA TGCGCCAGCAGCTTGGGCGACAGGGATAATGAAAAACTGTTTTTT. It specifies CASSLGDRDNEKLFF.

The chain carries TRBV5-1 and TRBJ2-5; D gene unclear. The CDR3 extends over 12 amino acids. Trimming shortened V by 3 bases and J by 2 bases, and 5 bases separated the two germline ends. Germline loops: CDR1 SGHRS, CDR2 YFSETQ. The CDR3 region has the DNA TGCGCCAGCAGCTGGTCTCAAGAGACCCAGTACTTC. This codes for CASSWSQETQYF.

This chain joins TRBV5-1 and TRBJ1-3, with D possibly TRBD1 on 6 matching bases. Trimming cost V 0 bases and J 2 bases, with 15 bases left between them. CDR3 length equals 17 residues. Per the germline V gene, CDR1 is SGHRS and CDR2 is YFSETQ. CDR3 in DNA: TGCGCCAGCAGCTTGGTCCCGACAGGTTTTGCTGGAAACACCATATATTTT. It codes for CASSLVPTGFAGNTIYF.

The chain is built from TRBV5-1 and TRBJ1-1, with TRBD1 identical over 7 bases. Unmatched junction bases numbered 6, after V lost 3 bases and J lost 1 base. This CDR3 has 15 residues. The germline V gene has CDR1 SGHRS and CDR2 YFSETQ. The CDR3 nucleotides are TGCGCCAGCAGCTCGTTAAGGGGGCCGAACACTGAAGCTTTCTTT. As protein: CASSSLRGPNTEAFF.

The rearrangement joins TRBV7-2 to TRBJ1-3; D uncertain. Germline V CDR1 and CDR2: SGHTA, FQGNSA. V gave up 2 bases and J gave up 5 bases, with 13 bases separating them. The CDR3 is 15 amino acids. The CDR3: CASSLREGPRNTIYF. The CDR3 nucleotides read TGTGCCAGCAGCTTAAGGGAAGGGCCGCGAAACACCATATATTTT.

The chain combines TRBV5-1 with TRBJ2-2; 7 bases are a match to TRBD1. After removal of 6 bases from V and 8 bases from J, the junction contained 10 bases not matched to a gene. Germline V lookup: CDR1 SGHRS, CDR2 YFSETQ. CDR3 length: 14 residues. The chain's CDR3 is CASTTGPGAGELFF. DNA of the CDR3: TGCGCCAGCACGACAGGGCCAGGTGCTGGGGAGCTGTTTTTT.

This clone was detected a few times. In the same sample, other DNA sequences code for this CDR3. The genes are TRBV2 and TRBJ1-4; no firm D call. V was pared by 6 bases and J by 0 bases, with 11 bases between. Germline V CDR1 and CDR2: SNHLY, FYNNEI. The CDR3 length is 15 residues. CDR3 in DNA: TGTGCCAGCAGCAGGCAACTCCCAACTAATGAAAAACTGTTTTTT. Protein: CASSRQLPTNEKLFF.

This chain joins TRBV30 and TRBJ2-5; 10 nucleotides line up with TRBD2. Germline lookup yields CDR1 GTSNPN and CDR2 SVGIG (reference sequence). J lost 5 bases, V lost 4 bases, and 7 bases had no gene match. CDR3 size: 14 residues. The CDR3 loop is CAWMASGSEETQYF. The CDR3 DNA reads TGTGCCTGGATGGCTAGCGGGAGTGAGGAGACCCAGTACTTC.

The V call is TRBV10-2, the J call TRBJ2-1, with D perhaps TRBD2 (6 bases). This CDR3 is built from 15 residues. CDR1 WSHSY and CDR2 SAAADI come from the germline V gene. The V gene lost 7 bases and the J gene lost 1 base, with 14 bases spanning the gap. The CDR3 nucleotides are TGCGCCAGCACCGACGGGAGCGCATCCTACAATGAGCAGTTCTTC. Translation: CASTDGSASYNEQFF.

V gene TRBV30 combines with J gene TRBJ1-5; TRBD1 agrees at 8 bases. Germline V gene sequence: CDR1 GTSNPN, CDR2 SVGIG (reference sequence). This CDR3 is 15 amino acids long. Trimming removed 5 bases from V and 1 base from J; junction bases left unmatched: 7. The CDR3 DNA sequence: TGTGCCTGGGGACAGGGTAGTCAAAGCAATCAGCCCCAGCATTTT. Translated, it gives CAWGQGSQSNQPQHF.